The clone carrying this TCR beta chain showed up just a few times. Its antigen is currently unknown. Purified naive CD4+ T cells were depleted of CD25+ Tregs. Constant-region reverse primers amplified full-length variable regions, followed by semi-nested Nested Universal Primer A PCR. TCRdb reprocessed the 5' RACE reads via MiXCR and lists one record per CDR3 protein. The sample lists fewer than 60,000 distinct CDR3 sequences, 28% occurring once. Study findings and constraints: Greatest tumor Treg TCR overlap was with tumor naive CD4+ cells.

The CDR3 runs 13 residues. V was pared by 10 bases and J by 0 bases, with 10 bases between. V gene TRBV12-3 or TRBV12-4 combines with J gene TRBJ1-3, with D perhaps matching TRBD1 (5 bases). Sample: naive CD4+ T cells sorted from blood. Subset defined: naive CD4+ T cells, CD4+CD45RA+CD25-. The TCR was taken from a female donor with breast cancer. The CDR3 region has the DNA TGTGCCACTAAACAGGACTCTGGAAACACCATATATTTT. It codes for CATKQDSGNTIYF.